The 21 T cell receptor beta chains in this list originate from one sample, sequenced in a study of TIL therapy for anti-PD-1-resistant metastatic lung cancer. The immunoSEQ assay was v3. Clones were read by immunoSEQ multiplex PCR, and TCRdb kept only the in-frame ones, dropping some. The sample has under 35,000 clones, 74% seen once. Time point given: pre-treatment sample, taken before nivolumab and TIL therapy. This specimen consisted of blood, obtained at baseline. The receptors were gathered from a woman between 25 and 85 years old with non-small cell lung cancer.

The DNA of the CDR3 is TGTGCCAGCAGTCAGACCCCCAATGAGCAGTTCTTC. This sequence encodes CASSQTPNEQFF. The chain links TRBV16 to TRBJ2-1; D is undetermined. V was trimmed by 6 bases and J by 6 bases, leaving 9 bases between them. Germline V gene lookup returns CDR1 KGHSY and CDR2 FQNENV. CDR3 size: 12 residues.

The chain uses TRBV5-1 and TRBJ2-7; the match to TRBD1 covers 9 bases. The CDR3 is 15 residues long. Germline assignment: CDR1 SGHRS and CDR2 YFSETQ. V trimming: 2 bases; J trimming: 2 bases; junction bases outside the gene matches: 5. CDR3: CASSLSGTGTYEQYF. CDR3 bases: TGCGCCAGCAGCTTATCCGGGACAGGGACCTACGAGCAGTACTTC.

This clone was counted only a few times. The V and J genes are TRBV18 and TRBJ1-2; 7 bases align to TRBD1. Unmatched junction bases numbered 13, after V lost 6 bases and J lost 6 bases. In germline, CDR1 is KGHSH, CDR2 LQKENI. This CDR3 comprises 15 residues. The CDR3 nucleotides are TGTGCCAGCTCCCTAGGTTCACAGGGGATGAATGGCTACACCTTC. Protein product: CASSLGSQGMNGYTF.

The count of this clone is one. The chain is built from TRBV7-9 and TRBJ2-7, with D possibly TRBD2 on 6 matching bases. From germline, CDR1 is SEHNR and CDR2 FQNEAQ (reference sequence). The CDR3 runs to 14 residues. The V and J ends lost 7 bases and 3 bases respectively, with 16 bases between them. CDR3 in DNA: TGTGCCAGCACCGTAGGCGGGACCATCTACGAGCAGTACTTC. It encodes CASTVGGTIYEQYF. Full variable domain (rest looked up from reference TRBV7-9 and TRBJ2-7): DTGVSQNPRHKITKRGQNVTFRCDPISEHNRLYWYRQTLGQGPEFLTYFQNEAQLEKSRLLSDRFSAERPKGSFSTLEIQRTEQGDSAMYLCASTVGGTIYEQYFGPGTRLTVT.

The chain has TRBV6-4 and TRBJ2-2; 10 bases agree with TRBD2. Germline loops: CDR1 MRHNA, CDR2 SNTAGT. The trim removed 7 bases at V and 3 bases at J, leaving 5 bases unmatched. The CDR3 extends over 15 amino acids. CDR3 nucleotide sequence: TGTGCCAGCAAGAGACTAGCGGGTGACACCGGGGAGCTGTTTTTT. It codes for CASKRLAGDTGELFF.

This clone appeared a few times. V usage is TRBV19 and J usage is TRBJ2-2; D uncertain. V dropped 7 bases and J dropped 7 bases, with 7 bases sitting between them. The CDR3 is 11 residues long. CDR1 is LNHDA, CDR2 SQIVND, per germline (reference sequence). CDR3 amino acids: CASTRLGELFF. CDR3 nucleotide sequence: TGTGCCAGTACCAGACTCGGGGAGCTGTTTTTT. Based on the CDR3 plus reference TRBV19 and TRBJ2-2, the full variable domain is DGGITQSPKYLFRKEGQNVTLSCEQNLNHDAMYWYRQDPGQGLRLIYYSQIVNDFQKGDIAEGYSVSREKKESFPLTVTSAQKNPTAFYLCASTRLGELFFGEGSRLTVL.

This chain links TRBV5-4 with TRBJ2-7; D uncertain. CDR3 length: 12 residues. Germline CDR1 is SGHNT and CDR2 is YYREEE (reference sequence). Trimming removed 1 base at V and 6 bases at J, with 8 bases between. The CDR3: CASSLPVGEQYF. CDR3 nucleotide sequence: TGTGCCAGCAGCTTGCCCGTCGGCGAGCAGTACTTC.

The gene calls are TRBV21-1 and TRBJ2-7; the listed D gene, TRBD2, was not tested against the DNA. TRBV21-1 is an annotated pseudogene. This CDR3 contains 16 residues. The CDR3 DNA is TGTGCCAGCAGCAGGATCTCACTAGCGGGAGCCCACGAGCAGTACTTC. Residues: CASSRISLAGAHEQYF.

This clone appeared once. The chain has TRBV2 and TRBJ1-5; D is undetermined. The CDR3 runs to 13 residues. V was pared by 4 bases and J by 0 bases, with 4 bases between. Germline loops: CDR1 SNHLY, CDR2 FYNNEI. The CDR3 loop reads CASSADSNQPQHF. Written as DNA, the CDR3 is TGTGCCAGCAGTGCCGATAGCAATCAGCCCCAGCATTTT.

This chain connects TRBV21-1 to TRBJ2-2; the table names TRBD2, a call not compared with the DNA. TRBV21-1 has pseudogene status. The CDR3 length is 20 residues. CDR3 DNA sequence: TGTGCCAGCAGCAGCCCGGGGGGCAGTGGTTCTTCCGTTTCTGCTGGGGAGCTGTTTTTT. Translating it yields CASSSPGGSGSSVSAGELFF.

This chain joins TRBV10-3 and TRBJ2-7; D remains ambiguous. Between the trimmed V and J ends, which lost 0 bases and 0 bases, there was a span of 12 bases. This CDR3 spans 16 amino acids. Germline values: CDR1 ENHRY, CDR2 SYGVKD. DNA of the CDR3: TGTGCCATCAGTGAGTCGATTACGGCAGCCTCCTACGAGCAGTACTTC. The encoded protein is CAISESITAASYEQYF.

The chain employs TRBV21-1 and TRBJ2-7. TRBV21-1 is flagged as a pseudogene. The CDR3 contains 9 residues. The CDR3 loop reads CATRGEQYF. DNA for the CDR3: TGTGCCACCAGGGGCGAGCAGTACTTC.

In regard to this clone: The germline gene is not matched at one end of the junction; a read error may be the cause. The chain employs TRBV7-8 and TRBJ2-7; D unresolved. This CDR3 has 11 residues. Per the germline V gene, CDR1 is SGHVS and CDR2 is FQNEAQ. CDR3 sequence: CASSSPGLLSF. CDR3 in DNA: TGTGCCAGCAGCTCTCCGGGCCTTCTCAGCTTC.

This clone was detected only a few times. The gene calls are TRBV15 and TRBJ1-5; D uncertain. The CDR3 is 14 amino acids. The germline V gene has CDR1 LNHNV and CDR2 YYDKDF (reference sequence). V was pared by 4 bases and J by 6 bases, with 13 bases between. This CDR3 reads CATSIRGTGQPQHF. The CDR3 nucleotides are TGTGCCACCAGCATTCGAGGCACCGGTCAGCCCCAGCATTTT. The variable domain in full, with the rest retrieved from reference TRBV15 and TRBJ1-5, is DAMVIQNPRYQVTQFGKPVTLSCSQTLNHNVMYWYQQKSSQAPKLLFHYYDKDFNNEADTPDNFQSRRPNTSFCFLDIRSPGLGDTAMYLCATSIRGTGQPQHFGDGTRLSIL.

The chain has TRBV28 and TRBJ1-3; a possible D gene is TRBD1 (5 bases). V lost 3 bases, J lost 4 bases, and 10 bases lay in between. The V gene's germline CDR1 is MDHEN and CDR2 SYDVKM. The CDR3 extends over 14 amino acids. In nucleotides, the CDR3 is TGTGCCAGCAGTTTTCGGGGGAGAGGAAACACCATATATTTT. Protein: CASSFRGRGNTIYF.

The V gene is TRBV5-1, the J gene TRBJ1-2; D may be TRBD1 (5 bases). Trimming pared 2 bases from V and 0 bases from J, leaving 8 bases between. CDR3 size: 14 residues. Per the germline V gene, CDR1 is SGHRS and CDR2 is YFSETQ. CDR3 sequence reads: CASSFAGPNYGYTF. The CDR3 coding sequence is TGCGCCAGCAGCTTTGCGGGGCCTAACTATGGCTACACCTTC.

The chain uses TRBV4-2 and TRBJ2-5, with D perhaps matching TRBD1 or TRBD2 (5 bases each). Germline-derived CDR1 and CDR2 are LGHNA and YNFKEQ. V gave up 0 bases and J gave up 5 bases, with 13 bases separating them. The CDR3 loop spans 15 amino acids. CDR3 sequence (DNA): TGTGCCAGCAGCCAAGAAGCCAGAGGGACGGAGACCCAGTACTTC. The encoded protein is CASSQEARGTETQYF.

There are a few counts of this clone. The gene calls are TRBV6-6 and TRBJ2-2, with unresolved D. Germline V gene data show CDR1 as MNHNY and CDR2 as SVGAGI (reference sequence). The length of the CDR3 is 15 residues. Trimming took off 6 bases at V and 2 bases at J, with 13 bases between the two ends. The CDR3 nucleotides are TGTGCCAGCAGGAGGCACGAAATAAACACCGGGGAGCTGTTTTTT. Residues: CASRRHEINTGELFF.

The chain recombines TRBV7-6 with TRBJ2-7, with D perhaps TRBD1 (6 bases). The CDR3 totals 15 residues. Germline V lookup: CDR1 SGHVS, CDR2 FNYEAQ. Trimming cost V 0 bases and J 0 bases, with 9 bases left between them. CDR3 nucleotides: TGTGCCAGCAGCTTAGCACAGGGCGACTCCTACGAGCAGTACTTC. It codes for CASSLAQGDSYEQYF.

The chain recombines TRBV5-1 with TRBJ1-2; D is unclear. The germline CDR1 and CDR2 sequences are SGHRS and YFSETQ. V was cut by 0 bases and J by 5 bases, with 11 bases left in between. CDR3 length: 14 residues. CDR3 amino acids: CASSLDPGDYGYTF. CDR3 in DNA: TGCGCCAGCAGCTTGGACCCTGGGGATTATGGCTACACCTTC.

CDR3 sequence (DNA): TGTGCCAGCAGTTTTAGGCAGTCTAGCAATCAGCCCCAGCATTTT. Its translation: CASSFRQSSNQPQHF. The chain uses TRBV27 and TRBJ1-5; D is ambiguous. Germline-derived CDR1 and CDR2 are MNHEY and SMNVEV (reference sequence). CDR3 size: 15 residues. The V end was cut by 3 bases, the J end by 0 bases, with 9 bases between.